This TCR beta chain was captured by sequencing in a study of early T cells in non-severe SARS-CoV-2 infection. Overall study: From unsorted whole blood, bulk RNA was sequenced, and the chains remained unpaired. The study, taken as a whole, reports: There was a bias toward anti-spike CD8 responses in VDJdb matching, which missed private and CD4 specificities.

The CDR3 spans 15 residues. The V end lost 1 base, the J end lost 8 bases, and 14 bases lay between the germline ends. CDR1 and CDR2 from the germline V gene are SGHVS and FQNEAQ. This clonotype was observed many times. No antigen is known for it. The protocol attached unique molecular identifiers to individual cDNA molecules. MiXCR, run by TCRdb on the 5' RACE reads, gives a single entry per CDR3 protein. The sample lists 50,000 or so distinct CDR3 sequences; around 5.6% were seen once. Sequenced: whole blood. The chain has TRBV7-8 and TRBJ1-4, with D possibly being TRBD1 (5 bases). This clonotype originated in an adult who was a healthcare worker with PCR-confirmed SARS-CoV-2 infection or an uninfected control (not recorded which). In DNA, the CDR3 is TGTGCCAGCAGCTTAGGGTCCAGGGTAGGGGAAAAACTGTTTTTT. Translating it yields CASSLGSRVGEKLFF.